Sequencing of this T cell receptor beta chain was carried out in a study of blood T cells in healthy people across ages. Regarding the study as a whole: Diversity estimated from one million T cells was considered an underestimate.

Next came a second PCR, run for 7 to 11 cycles, which used a sample-barcoded 5' primer along with a J-beta primer mix. Every single cDNA molecule received a tag from a template-switch adaptor with 12 random nucleotides. All samples gave at least 2.5 million CDR3-containing paired-end reads. From the 5' RACE reads, TCRdb called clonotypes with MiXCR, one entry per CDR3 protein. Here the sample spans hundreds of thousands of distinct CDR3 sequences, about 34% being singletons. Researchers report isolating at least 6 million PBMCs per sample. V was clipped by 5 bases and J by 2 bases, with 12 bases between them. The CDR3 consists of 14 residues. CDR1 MDHEN and CDR2 SYDVKM come from the germline V gene. As concerns this clonotype: Its antigen remains unidentified.

Sequenced sample: blood. The chain uses TRBV28 and TRBJ1-1; D perhaps matches TRBD1 (6 bases). The receptor was derived from a man between 18 and 35 years old in good health. Here the CDR3 DNA reads TGTGCCAGCAGTCGCGCAGGGGATAACACTGAAGCTTTCTTT. This gives the protein CASSRAGDNTEAFF. Together with reference TRBV28 and TRBJ1-1, the CDR3 gives the full variable domain: DVKVTQSSRYLVKRTGEKVFLECVQDMDHENMFWYRQDPGLGLRLIYFSYDVKMKEKGDIPEGYSVSREKKERFSLILESASTNQTSMYLCASSRAGDNTEAFFGQGTRLTVV.